Shown below are 14 T cell receptor beta chains from a single sample sequenced in a study of response to subunit inactivated influenza vaccine (dated by TCRdb to the late 2010s). Libraries were constructed by RT-PCR. The run used an Illumina HiSeq 2500. TCRdb's own reprocessing of the public reads used fastp at Q25 and MiXCR and kept productive beta chains. Each CDR3 protein appears once, grouped with its most common genes and DNA. A total of approximately 490,000 distinct CDR3 sequences appear in this sample, less than 7.5% of them only once. The ten largest clones take up around 13% of the sample. This specimen was PBMCs from blood, taken roughly 24 months after vaccination. The receptors originated from a man aged 45 to 75 who received an inactivated influenza vaccine. Donor details come from another sample of the same person, matched by shared clones.

V usage is TRBV6-5 and J usage is TRBJ2-4; weak D call: TRBD1 (6 bases). The CDR3 covers 16 residues. CDR1 is MNHEY, CDR2 SVGAGI, per germline. The V gene lost 1 base and the J gene lost 4 bases, with 14 bases spanning the gap. The CDR3 region has the DNA TGTGCCAGCAGTTACTTTTTTGCCAGGGGTAAAAACATTCAGTACTTC. Its translation is CASSYFFARGKNIQYF.

This clonotype was counted many times. V gene TRBV5-1 combines with J gene TRBJ1-3; the D is unclear. The CDR3 contains 14 residues. Looked up from germline, CDR1 is SGHRS and CDR2 is YFSETQ. Trimming stripped 5 bases from V and 12 bases from J, with 21 bases between. The CDR3 bases are TGCGCCAGCAGACCCCAGTCCCAGGACCTCCACATATATTTT. Its translation is CASRPQSQDLHIYF. The full variable domain, rest sourced from reference TRBV5-1 and TRBJ1-3, is KAGVTQTPRYLIKTRGQQVTLSCSPISGHRSVSWYQQTPGQGLQFLFEYFSETQRNKGNFPGRFSGRQFSNSRSEMNVSTLELGDSALYLCASRPQSQDLHIYFGEGSWLTVV.

The chain's CDR3 is CSARVRRNYNEQFF. The CDR3 nucleotides read TGCAGTGCTAGAGTTCGGAGAAACTACAATGAGCAGTTCTTC. V and J are TRBV20-1 and TRBJ2-1; D uncertain. Germline-derived CDR1 and CDR2 are DFQATT and SNEGSKA (reference sequence). V lost 1 base and J lost 3, with 10 bases in between. The CDR3 sequence is 14 residues long.

The CDR3, as DNA: TGCGCCAGCAGCCAGAGGCCCACAGGCGCAGATACGCAGTATTTT. Protein sequence: CASSQRPTGADTQYF. The V gene is TRBV4-3, the J gene TRBJ2-3; tentatively, D is TRBD1 (5 bases). The germline gives CDR1 LGHNA, CDR2 YSLEER. V lost 3 bases and J 4 bases, leaving 14 bases between the germline ends. CDR3 size: 15 residues.

The chain combines TRBV20-1 with TRBJ1-1; 8 bases line up with TRBD1. CDR3 length: 14 residues. Germline V gene sequence: CDR1 DFQATT, CDR2 SNEGSKA (reference sequence). The junction had 6 bases not matched to a gene; V was cut back by 5 bases and J by 1 base. CDR3 loop: CSALRRGRNTEAFF. The DNA for the CDR3 is TGCAGTGCTCTCCGCAGGGGGCGGAACACTGAAGCTTTCTTT.

V is TRBV25-1 and J is TRBJ2-1, with 9 bases fitting TRBD2. Trimming removed 2 bases from V and 3 bases from J; junction bases left unmatched: 5. CDR1 and CDR2 (germline): MGHDK, SYGVNS. CDR3 length: 16 residues. CDR3 region: CASSEPWTSVYNEQFF. In DNA, the CDR3 is TGTGCCAGCAGTGAACCCTGGACTAGCGTCTACAATGAGCAGTTCTTC. Variable domain in full (rest from reference TRBV25-1 and TRBJ2-1): EADIYQTPRYLVIGTGKKITLECSQTMGHDKMYWYQQDPGMELHLIHYSYGVNSTEKGDLSSESTVSRIRTEHFPLTLESARPSHTSQYLCASSEPWTSVYNEQFFGPGTRLTVL.

There are a few counts of this clonotype. The rearrangement links TRBV6-2 or TRBV6-3 to TRBJ2-5; 12 bases fit TRBD2. Germline V gives CDR1 MNHEY, CDR2 SVGEGT. The ends lost 2 bases at V and 5 bases at J; junction bases unmatched: 3. The CDR3 consists of 15 residues. CDR3 nucleotides: TGTGCCAGCAGTTACGGTGGACTAGCGGGGGAGACCCAGTACTTC. It encodes CASSYGGLAGETQYF.

This clonotype was seen a few times. The gene calls are TRBV11-2 and TRBJ2-5, with D possibly TRBD1 on 5 matching bases. In germline, CDR1 is SGHAT, CDR2 FQNNGV. V was shortened by 4 bases and J by 5 bases, with 11 bases between the two germline ends. The CDR3 consists of 13 residues. The CDR3 sequence: CASSSPTGETQYF. CDR3 nucleotide sequence: TGTGCCAGCAGCTCTCCCACAGGCGAGACCCAGTACTTC. Full variable domain (remainder filled in from reference TRBV11-2 and TRBJ2-5): EAGVAQSPRYKIIEKRQSVAFWCNPISGHATLYWYQQILGQGPKLLIQFQNNGVVDDSQLPKDRFSAERLKGVDSTLKIQPAKLEDSAVYLCASSSPTGETQYFGPGTRLLVL.

Details on this clonotype: The junction differs from germline at one of its ends, possibly a read error. The V and J genes are TRBV5-1 and TRBJ1-1; TRBD1 is a possible D gene (5 bases). Germline CDR1 and CDR2: SGHRS and YFSETQ. The CDR3 has 14 residues. The DNA of the CDR3 is TGCGGCAGCAGCTTGAAAGGTGGGGGCACTGAAGCTTTCTTT. Amino acid sequence: CGSSLKGGGTEAFF. Complete variable domain (other parts from reference TRBV5-1 and TRBJ1-1): KAGVTQTPRYLIKTRGQQVTLSCSPISGHRSVSWYQQTPGQGLQFLFEYFSETQRNKGNFPGRFSGRQFSNSRSEMNVSTLELGDSALYLCGSSLKGGGTEAFFGQGTRLTVV.

This clonotype has at least ten counts. This chain connects TRBV5-1 to TRBJ2-1; 8 nucleotides align to TRBD2. Per germline, CDR1 SGHRS and CDR2 YFSETQ. The CDR3 has 14 amino acids. V lost 0 bases, J lost 8 bases, and 4 bases stayed unmatched. The DNA of the CDR3 is TGCGCCAGCAGCTTGGGCGGGACTAGGGATGAGCAGTTCTTC. This encodes CASSLGGTRDEQFF.

This chain joins TRBV10-3 and TRBJ2-7, with 10 positions matching TRBD2. This CDR3 contains 15 residues. Trimming removed 10 bases from V and 3 bases from J; junction bases left unmatched: 12. Per germline, CDR1 ENHRY and CDR2 SYGVKD. CDR3 region: CATTPGLASLYEQYF. The CDR3 nucleotides read TGTGCCACCACGCCGGGACTAGCGTCTCTCTACGAGCAGTACTTC.

This clonotype was observed a few times. The chain links TRBV2 to TRBJ2-4; possible D gene TRBD1, 6 bases. The CDR3 totals 12 residues. Trimming pared 5 bases from V and 8 bases from J, leaving 10 bases between. The germline V gene has CDR1 SNHLY and CDR2 FYNNEI. DNA of the CDR3: TGTGCCAGCAGTTCAGGGGCGGACATTCAGTACTTC. It yields the protein CASSSGADIQYF.

This clonotype has more than one count but fewer than ten. CDR3 residues: CASSPPGRSDEQFF. The CDR3 region has the DNA TGTGCCAGCTCACCGCCCGGGAGGAGCGATGAGCAGTTCTTC. The chain has TRBV18 and TRBJ2-1; TRBD2 agrees at 7 bases. V trimming: 3 bases; J trimming: 8 bases; junction bases outside the gene matches: 7. This CDR3 is built from 14 residues. CDR1 KGHSH and CDR2 LQKENI come from the germline V gene. The whole variable domain, remainder taken from reference TRBV18 and TRBJ2-1, is NAGVMQNPRHLVRRRGQEARLRCSPMKGHSHVYWYRQLPEEGLKFMVYLQKENIIDESGMPKERFSAEFPKEGPSILRIQQVVRGDSAAYFCASSPPGRSDEQFFGPGTRLTVL.

This clonotype was seen only a few times. V is TRBV20-1 and J is TRBJ1-6; no reliable D call. In germline, CDR1 is DFQATT, CDR2 SNEGSKA (reference sequence). This CDR3 region has 11 residues. V was trimmed by 6 bases and J by 9 bases, leaving 9 bases between them. The CDR3 loop is CSAAIGSPLHF. CDR3 DNA: TGCAGTGCGGCTATTGGTTCACCCCTCCACTTT.